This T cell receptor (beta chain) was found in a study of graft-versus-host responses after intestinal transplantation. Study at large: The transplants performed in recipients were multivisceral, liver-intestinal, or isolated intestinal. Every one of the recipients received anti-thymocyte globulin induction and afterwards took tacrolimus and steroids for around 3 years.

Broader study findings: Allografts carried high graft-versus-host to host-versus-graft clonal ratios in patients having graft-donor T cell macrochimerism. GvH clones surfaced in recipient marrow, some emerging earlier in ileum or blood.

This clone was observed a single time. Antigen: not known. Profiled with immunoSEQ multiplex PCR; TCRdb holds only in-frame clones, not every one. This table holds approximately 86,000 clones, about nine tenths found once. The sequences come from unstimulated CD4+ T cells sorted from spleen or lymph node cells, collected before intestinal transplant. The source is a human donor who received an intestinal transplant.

Written as DNA, the CDR3 is TGTGCCAGCAGCTTAGCGTTTTCGGGACAGAGCTCCTACGAGCAGTACTTC. Its protein is CASSLAFSGQSSYEQYF. This sequence joins TRBV7-2 and TRBJ2-7, with 7 bases aligning to TRBD1. Germline assignment: CDR1 SGHTA and CDR2 FQGNSA. The CDR3 is 17 residues long. V gave up 0 bases and J gave up 0 bases; unmatched junction bases: 8.